This T cell receptor (beta chain) comes out of a study of T cell repertoires in cytomegalovirus infection. Study as a whole: Public signatures in TCR beta pointed to CMV infection and matching HLA type. Study-level results: Cumulative public TCR beta family frequency identified carriers of CMV plus the relevant HLA.

This CDR3 contains 14 residues. The V end was cut by 7 bases, the J end by 7 bases, with 14 bases between. Looked up from germline, CDR1 is SGHTA and CDR2 is FQGNSA. Each CDR3 protein gets one entry after TCRdb re-called the reads with MiXCR. The data hold about 76,000 distinct CDR3 sequences, with roughly 3.7% observed a single time. This clonotype was seen at least ten times. Its antigen is unidentified. The chain uses TRBV7-2 and TRBJ1-6; D call uncertain. The sample was PBMCs. The receptor's source is a human donor in good health (CMV status not recorded). Some clones in this sample may be carry-over from other donors' samples. The CDR3 here is CASTPKRVNSPLHF. The CDR3, as DNA: TGTGCCAGCACCCCGAAAAGGGTCAATTCACCCCTCCACTTT.